This T cell receptor (beta chain) comes out of a study of T cells in Graves' hyperthyroidism and ophthalmopathy. This clonotype was seen repeatedly, ten times or more. The investigators amplified TCR beta CDR3 regions from RNA transcripts. TCR CDR3 regions were first amplified by RT-PCR with HTBI primers. TCRdb re-analysed the multiplex PCR reads in MiXCR, keeping a single row per CDR3 protein. The top ten clones hold about 7% of a sample with approximately 700,000 distinct CDR3 sequences, 45% of them seen once. CDR1 and CDR2 (germline): ENHRY, SYGVKD. With V trimmed by 0 bases and J by 5 bases, 5 bases remained unmatched. The CDR3 has 15 amino acids.

The J gene is TRBJ2-5, the V gene TRBV10-3; TRBD1 aligns across 8 bases. What was sequenced was peripheral blood or thyroid tissue (not recorded which). The clonotype was recovered from an adult man with Graves' disease, either hyperthyroidism or ophthalmopathy (not recorded which). This CDR3 is CAISESGQGQETQYF. The CDR3 DNA reads as TGTGCCATCAGTGAGTCAGGACAGGGTCAGGAGACCCAGTACTTC.